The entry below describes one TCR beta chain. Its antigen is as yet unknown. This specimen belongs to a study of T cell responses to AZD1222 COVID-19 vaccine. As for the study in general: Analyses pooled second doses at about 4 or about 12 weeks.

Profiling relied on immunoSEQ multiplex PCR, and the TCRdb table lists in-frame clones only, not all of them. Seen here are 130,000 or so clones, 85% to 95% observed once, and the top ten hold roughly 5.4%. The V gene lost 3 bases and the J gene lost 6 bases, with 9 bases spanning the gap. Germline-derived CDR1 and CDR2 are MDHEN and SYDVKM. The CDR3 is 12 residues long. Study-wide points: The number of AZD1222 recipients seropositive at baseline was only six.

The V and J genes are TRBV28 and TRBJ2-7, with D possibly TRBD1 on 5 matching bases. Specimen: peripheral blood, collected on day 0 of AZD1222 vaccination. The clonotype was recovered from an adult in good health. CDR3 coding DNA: TGTGCCAGCAGTTTTCTGGGGCTCGAGCAGTACTTC. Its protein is CASSFLGLEQYF.